The 30 T cell receptor beta chains below all came from one sample that was sequenced in a study of regulatory T cells in long-lasting Graves disease (dated by TCRdb to the early 2020s). The intended sense of this specimen's time point label: newly diagnosed GD, antithyroid drugs for less than 3 months. RNA was extracted from PBMCs in TRIzol for both TCR sequencing and RNA sequencing. The library was obtained by multiplex PCR. Reads for this sample came from an Illumina HiSeq 4000. CDR3 regions were amplified by Arm-PCR with iRepertoire HTBI primers to construct TCR beta libraries. In TCRdb, the public reads were trimmed at Q25 with fastp and aligned with MiXCR, with productive beta chains retained. Identical CDR3 proteins give one entry, which carries the most common genes and DNA. The sample table records about 530,000 distinct CDR3 sequences; around 15% of these occur just once. The leading ten clones occupy roughly 25% of the sample.

This sample was also put to use in a study of T cells in Graves' hyperthyroidism and ophthalmopathy.

The sample was peripheral blood mononuclear cells (PBMCs), taken at new diagnosis, from a patient treated with antithyroid drugs. The receptors come from a middle-aged woman with Graves disease. Donor details come from another sample of the same person, matched by shared clones.

Remarks on this clonotype: A read error is possible here, since a much larger clone lies one base away. The conserved closing phenylalanine or tryptophan is absent in this CDR3, likely reflecting a read error. The genes are TRBV10-3 and TRBJ1-6; D may be TRBD1 (6 bases). There are 14 residues in the CDR3. V lost 10 bases, J lost 8 bases, and 18 bases lay in between. Germline CDR1 ENHRY, CDR2 SYGVKD. The CDR3 here is CATGSGTQHSPLHS. The CDR3 region has the DNA TGTGCCACCGGATCCGGGACACAGCATTCACCCCTCCACTCT.

This clonotype was counted at least ten times. The CDR3, as DNA: TGTGCCAGCAGTTCTGGCACCTTCTACGAGCAGTACTTC. The encoded protein is CASSSGTFYEQYF. The chain couples TRBV2 to TRBJ2-7; D is ambiguous. The CDR3 has 13 amino acids. Germline V lookup: CDR1 SNHLY, CDR2 FYNNEI. Trimming shortened V by 5 bases and J by 3 bases, and 11 bases separated the two germline ends.

This chain uses TRBV5-1 with TRBJ2-7; D not resolved. Per germline, CDR1 SGHRS and CDR2 YFSETQ. V was trimmed by 2 bases and J by 3 bases, leaving 9 bases between them. CDR3 length: 13 amino acids. This CDR3 reads CASSFDNDYEQYF. CDR3 DNA sequence: TGCGCCAGCAGCTTTGACAACGACTACGAGCAGTACTTC.

Comments on this clonotype: A junction boundary mismatches the germline segment, possibly from a read error. The gene calls are TRBV28 and TRBJ1-1, with 7 bases matching TRBD1. The CDR3 spans 16 residues. Germline CDR1 is MDHEN and CDR2 is SYDVKM. The CDR3 reads CAISESTGATNTEAFF. CDR3 nucleotide sequence: TGTGCCATCAGTGAGTCTACAGGGGCCACGAACACTGAAGCTTTCTTT.

Only a few counts were recorded for this clonotype. The rearrangement uses TRBV3-1 and TRBJ1-2, with 9 positions matching TRBD1. V lost 1 base, J lost 8 bases, and 11 bases stayed unmatched. The CDR3 length is 16 residues. Germline CDR1 LGHDT, CDR2 YNNKEL (reference sequence). CDR3 protein: CASSQVVSTGGRGYTF. The CDR3, as DNA: TGTGCCAGCAGCCAAGTGGTCTCGACAGGGGGACGAGGCTACACCTTC. The full variable domain, in which reference TRBV3-1 and TRBJ1-2 provide the parts outside the CDR3, is DTAVSQTPKYLVTQMGNDKSIKCEQNLGHDTMYWYKQDSKKFLKIMFSYNNKELIINETVPNRFSPKSPDKAHLNLHINSLELGDSAVYFCASSQVVSTGGRGYTFGSGTRLTVV.

This clonotype was recorded a few times. The CDR3 DNA reads as TGTGCCAGCAGCTTCGGTTCGTTTCCGGAGACCCAGTACTTC. Protein: CASSFGSFPETQYF. V and J are TRBV5-6 and TRBJ2-5; no reliable D call. Germline CDR1 and CDR2: SGHDT and YYEEEE. The V and J ends lost 2 bases and 5 bases respectively, with 13 bases between them. The CDR3 sequence is 14 residues long.

This CDR3 is CASSQDITDTNEKLFF. The CDR3 nucleotides read TGCGCCAGCAGCCAAGATATTACAGATACTAATGAAAAACTGTTTTTT. The rearrangement joins TRBV4-1 to TRBJ1-4; D is ambiguous. V lost 0 bases to trimming and J lost 2 bases, with 10 bases between them. The V gene's germline CDR1 is MGHRA and CDR2 YSYEKL. This CDR3 region has 16 residues.

This clonotype has ten or more counts. This chain joins TRBV4-1 and TRBJ1-2, with D perhaps TRBD1 (6 bases). V lost 4 bases and J lost 3, with 12 bases in between. Germline V gene sequence: CDR1 MGHRA, CDR2 YSYEKL. CDR3 length equals 14 residues. The chain's CDR3 is CASSPGRGDYGYTF. DNA for the CDR3: TGCGCCAGCAGCCCCGGCAGGGGCGACTATGGCTACACCTTC.

In its sample, this clonotype was seen many times. The CDR3 sequence: CASSSLGGYTF. The CDR3, as DNA: TGTGCCAGCAGCTCCTTGGGGGGCTACACCTTC. This sequence joins TRBV28 and TRBJ1-2; D is unclear. V gave up 6 bases and J gave up 8 bases, with 10 bases separating them. The germline CDR1 and CDR2 sequences are MDHEN and SYDVKM. This CDR3 region has 11 residues.

For the CDR3, the DNA is TGTGCCAGCAGTGAATCGTACAGGGGAAGCTCTGGAAACACCATATATTTT. Its protein is CASSESYRGSSGNTIYF. V usage is TRBV25-1 and J usage is TRBJ1-3; TRBD1 matches at 7 bases. The CDR3 extends over 17 amino acids. Germline V gene sequence: CDR1 MGHDK, CDR2 SYGVNS. Trimming at V came to 1 base and at J to 0 bases, leaving 6 bases not matched to a gene.

Remarks on this clonotype: A junction boundary mismatches the germline segment, possibly from a read error. The rearrangement links TRBV6-4 to TRBJ1-2; 7 nucleotides line up with TRBD1. The germline V gene has CDR1 MRHNA and CDR2 SNTAGT. The CDR3 sequence is 15 residues long. The CDR3 sequence: CASSYSPPGGGGYTF. Here the CDR3 DNA reads TGTGCCAGCAGTTACTCCCCCCCAGGGGGTGGCGGCTACACCTTC.

At least ten counts were recorded for this clonotype. The gene calls are TRBV12-3 or TRBV12-4 and TRBJ2-1; 11 bases align to TRBD1. The CDR3 is 16 residues long. V trimming: 6 bases; J trimming: 8 bases; junction bases outside the gene matches: 12. CDR3 bases: TGTGCCAGCAGCCCTCTCCGGACAGGGGGCCTCGATGAGCAGTTCTTC. Translating gives CASSPLRTGGLDEQFF.

The rearrangement uses TRBV18 and TRBJ2-1; D is possibly TRBD1 or TRBD2 (6 bases each). Trimming pared 3 bases from V and 4 bases from J, leaving 10 bases between. The CDR3 is made up of 14 amino acids. Germline CDR1 and CDR2: KGHSH and LQKENI. The CDR3 DNA is TGTGCCAGCTCACCCGGGGGCCGTTACAATGAGCAGTTCTTC. It yields the protein CASSPGGRYNEQFF.

The chain employs TRBV3-1 and TRBJ2-1; TRBD2 matches 10 bases. The CDR3 length is 16 residues. J lost 2 bases, V lost 3 bases, and 4 bases had no gene match. The V gene's germline CDR1 is LGHDT and CDR2 YNNKEL (reference sequence). CDR3 loop: CASSQELAGPYNEQFF. CDR3 coding DNA: TGTGCCAGCAGCCAGGAACTAGCGGGGCCCTACAATGAGCAGTTCTTC.

J is TRBJ1-6 and V is TRBV11-2, with D perhaps TRBD1 (5 bases). V lost 6 bases, J lost 9 bases, and 15 bases lay in between. Germline V CDR1 and CDR2: SGHAT, FQNNGV. The CDR3 covers 14 residues. In nucleotides, the CDR3 is TGTGCCAGCAGTCCCGGGGTCAGGGTTTCACCCCTCCACTTT. Amino acid sequence: CASSPGVRVSPLHF.

This clonotype has only one observation. V and J are TRBV25-1 and TRBJ2-2; D unresolved. Per germline, CDR1 MGHDK and CDR2 SYGVNS. CDR3 length: 14 residues. V lost 1 base and J 3 bases, leaving 6 bases between the germline ends. CDR3 DNA: TGTGCCAGCAGTGAATCCACCTACACCGGGGAGCTGTTTTTT. It codes for CASSESTYTGELFF.

This clonotype was found many times. The chain is built from TRBV3-1 and TRBJ1-1; D unclear. V was clipped by 3 bases and J by 1 base, with 6 bases between them. This CDR3 has 13 residues. Germline V CDR1 and CDR2: LGHDT, YNNKEL (reference sequence). CDR3: CASSQAGNTEAFF. CDR3 coding DNA: TGTGCCAGCAGCCAGGCAGGGAACACTGAAGCTTTCTTT.

As to this clonotype: A far larger clone is one nucleotide away, so this likely arose from a read error. V usage is TRBV6-2 or TRBV6-3 and J usage is TRBJ1-1; D is undetermined. The CDR3 covers 15 residues. The germline V gene encodes CDR1 MNHEY and CDR2 SVGEGT. V lost 5 bases and J 5 bases, leaving 18 bases between the germline ends. In DNA, the CDR3 is TGTGCCAGCAGTAAGCCCAGACTTACGGGGACTGAAGCTTTCTTT. Protein sequence: CASSKPRLTGTEAFF.

The chain links TRBV5-4 to TRBJ1-5; D gene uncertain. The germline V and J ends were trimmed by 4 bases and 7 bases, with 12 bases remaining between them. The CDR3 covers 13 residues. From germline, CDR1 is SGHNT and CDR2 YYREEE (reference sequence). CDR3 nucleotide sequence: TGTGCCAGCAGCATGGACGGGATCCAGCCCCAGCATTTT. This translates into CASSMDGIQPQHF.

The table lists this clonotype with many counts. The V call is TRBV12-3 or TRBV12-4, the J call TRBJ2-7; D is uncertain. The length of the CDR3 is 15 residues. Trimming removed 1 base from V and 2 bases from J, with 12 bases in between. CDR3 nucleotides: TGTGCCAGCAGTTTAGGCCTCGGTCCCCCCTACGAGCAGTACTTC. Translating it yields CASSLGLGPPYEQYF.

This clonotype was counted many times. J is TRBJ1-2 and V is TRBV12-3 or TRBV12-4, with 8 bases lining up with TRBD1. Unmatched junction bases numbered 9, after V lost 7 bases and J lost 5 bases. The CDR3 sequence is 14 residues long. The CDR3 region is CASKGTGPYYGYTF. The DNA for the CDR3 is TGTGCCAGCAAGGGGACAGGACCCTATTATGGCTACACCTTC.

The rearrangement joins TRBV20-1 to TRBJ2-7, with 7 bases identical to TRBD1. The CDR3 covers 15 residues. V lost 2 bases and J lost 2; bases outside the gene matches: 9. Per germline, CDR1 DFQATT and CDR2 SNEGSKA (reference sequence). DNA for the CDR3: TGCAGTGCTAGATGGGGTCCAGGGGGACCCTACGAGCAGTACTTC. This encodes CSARWGPGGPYEQYF.

This clonotype has more than one count but fewer than ten. The genes are TRBV7-9 and TRBJ2-2, with D maybe TRBD2 (5 bases). The CDR3 has 17 residues. The germline V gene has CDR1 SEHNR and CDR2 FQNEAQ (reference sequence). V was trimmed by 4 bases and J by 0 bases, leaving 15 bases between them. CDR3 DNA sequence: TGTGCCAGCAGCTCCCCCGGGGTGCAGCCGAACACCGGGGAGCTGTTTTTT. It encodes CASSSPGVQPNTGELFF.

This sequence joins TRBV12-3 or TRBV12-4 and TRBJ1-3; a weak D match, TRBD1 (6 bases). This CDR3 comprises 15 residues. The V end lost 5 bases, the J end lost 2 bases, and 13 bases lay between the germline ends. The CDR3: CASSQRQAAGNTIYF. The CDR3 nucleotides read TGTGCCAGCAGTCAAAGACAGGCTGCTGGAAACACCATATATTTT.

The chain couples TRBV20-1 to TRBJ2-5; D gene ambiguous. CDR1 DFQATT and CDR2 SNEGSKA come from the germline V gene (reference sequence). The V and J ends lost 6 bases and 0 bases respectively, with 14 bases between them. The CDR3 has 14 residues. The CDR3 DNA is TGCAGTGCCCCTCAAAGGGCCCACCAAGAGACCCAGTACTTC. This codes for CSAPQRAHQETQYF.

The V gene is TRBV4-1, the J gene TRBJ2-7, with D maybe TRBD2 (7 bases). V lost 4 bases, J lost 3 bases, and 19 bases lay in between. CDR1 and CDR2 (germline): MGHRA, YSYEKL. The CDR3 covers 16 residues. CDR3 nucleotide sequence: TGCGCCAGCAGCCTCTTCGTAGGGAGGGGGAACTACGAGCAGTACTTC. This gives the protein CASSLFVGRGNYEQYF.

This chain joins TRBV9 and TRBJ2-7; D may be TRBD1 (5 bases). The tail of the sequence fits TRBJ2-5 better, so the J call may be wrong. Germline values: CDR1 SGDLS, CDR2 YYNGEE. The CDR3 extends over 15 amino acids. CDR3 coding DNA: TGTGCCAGCAGCCCCACTACAGGAATGCACGAGACCCAGTACTTC. This sequence encodes CASSPTTGMHETQYF.

This clonotype has ten or more counts. At one boundary the junction diverges from the germline segment, which might be a read error. The rearrangement joins TRBV28 to TRBJ1-1; D call uncertain. This CDR3 comprises 14 residues. Germline CDR1 is MDHEN and CDR2 is SYDVKM. Here the CDR3 DNA reads TGCGCCAGCAGTGCCCAGCTGGTGAACACTGAAGCTTTCTTT. Protein sequence: CASSAQLVNTEAFF.

This clonotype showed up many times. V usage is TRBV7-9 and J usage is TRBJ2-7, with no clear D. Trimming took 5 bases from V and 7 from J, leaving 18 bases between them. CDR3 length: 14 amino acids. Germline V CDR1 and CDR2: SEHNR, FQNEAQ (reference sequence). The CDR3 DNA reads TGTGCCAGCAGCCCGGATCCGGTGGCTGGGGAGCAGTACTTC. Amino acids: CASSPDPVAGEQYF.

The chain uses TRBV3-1 and TRBJ1-1; 7 nucleotides match TRBD1. Losses at the gene ends were 1 base for V and 3 bases for J; bases not matched to a gene: 14. This CDR3 is built from 18 residues. The V gene's germline CDR1 is LGHDT and CDR2 YNNKEL (reference sequence). Written as DNA, the CDR3 is TGTGCCAGCAGCCAAGGGGCGCCGAGACAGGGCCGCCACACTGAAGCTTTCTTT. Residues: CASSQGAPRQGRHTEAFF.